This TCR beta chain appears in the sequencing data of a study of cytotoxic CD8 clonotypes in ibrutinib-treated CLL. This clone was observed a few times. The germline CDR1 and CDR2 sequences are SNHLY and FYNNEI. V was pared by 8 bases and J by 0 bases, with 5 bases between. The CDR3 spans 11 residues. Assay used: immunoSEQ multiplex PCR; TCRdb lists only in-frame clones, some missing. The sample contains about 270,000 clones, more than 70% of which appear only once. This sequence was found in a human donor with chronic lymphocytic leukemia. This rearrangement joins TRBV2 to TRBJ2-7, with D possibly matching TRBD1 (5 bases). Sequencing was performed on PBMCs, taken at disease progression, from a patient treated with ibrutinib. DNA for the CDR3: TGTGCCAGCGACAGCTCCTACGAGCAGTACTTC. As protein: CASDSSYEQYF.